The following is a TCR beta chain sequence with its context. Its antigen is still unknown. The record originates from a study of beta chain features in type 1 diabetes. Whole-study findings and limits: All four CD4+ subsets of Type 1 diabetes patients contained TCRB CDR3s that were moderately but significantly shorter. cDNA sequencing could over-represent cells with high TCR expression. For patients and controls alike, PCR might favor shorter templates to the same degree.

CDR3 length: 15 amino acids. The germline V gene encodes CDR1 MDHEN and CDR2 SYDVKM. V lost 1 base, J lost 1 base, and 8 bases lay in between. The authors reverse transcribed all of the isolated RNA, so sequencing captured expressed TCRB transcripts. Libraries were prepared by immunoSEQ multiplex PCR; TCRdb keeps only in-frame clonotypes and omits some of them. The table has 620,000 or so clones, about 14% seen once. The receptor's source is a man aged 18-30 years in good health. The sample taken for sequencing was naive CD4+ T cells from blood. V is TRBV28 and J is TRBJ2-4, with D possibly being TRBD2 (5 bases). The CDR3 sequence is CASSLYGGAKNIQYF. CDR3 DNA: TGTGCCAGCAGTTTATACGGCGGGGCCAAAAACATTCAGTACTTC.